Following are 16 T cell receptor beta chains from one sample sequenced in a study of T cell changes during pregnancy in multiple sclerosis. Sequenced by immunoSEQ multiplex PCR; TCRdb stores in-frame clones only, minus some. There are approximately 110,000 clones in the sample; about 93% occur only once, and roughly 1.4% lies in the top ten. Sequenced here: peripheral blood, sampled in the third trimester of pregnancy. These TCRs come from a female donor with multiple sclerosis, enrolled in a pregnancy study.

The chain links TRBV10-3 to TRBJ2-7; 9 bases match TRBD2. Germline values: CDR1 ENHRY, CDR2 SYGVKD. Unmatched junction bases numbered 2, after V lost 5 bases and J lost 0 bases. This CDR3 is built from 14 residues. CDR3 in DNA: TGTGCCATCAGTTGGACTAGCGTCTCCTACGAGCAGTACTTC. It yields the protein CAISWTSVSYEQYF.

The chain combines TRBV5-4 with TRBJ1-6; 11 bases map to TRBD1. CDR1 and CDR2 from the germline V gene are SGHNT and YYREEE (reference sequence). CDR3 length: 18 amino acids. The V and J ends lost 3 bases and 0 bases, in that order; junction bases with no gene match: 5. The CDR3 nucleotides are TGTGCCAGCAGCTGGGGCGGGACAGGGGGCTCCTATAATTCACCCCTCCACTTT. Protein product: CASSWGGTGGSYNSPLHF.

The genes are TRBV25-1 and TRBJ1-2; D possibly corresponds to TRBD1 (5 bases). Germline CDR1 and CDR2: MGHDK and SYGVNS. V was clipped by 3 bases and J by 0 bases, with 11 bases between them. The CDR3 runs to 15 residues. Here the CDR3 reads CASSDSGPANYGYTF. The CDR3 DNA reads TGTGCCAGCAGTGACTCAGGGCCAGCTAACTATGGCTACACCTTC.

The V call is TRBV9, the J call TRBJ1-1; the D is unclear. V dropped 0 bases and J dropped 0 bases, with 18 bases sitting between them. The germline gives CDR1 SGDLS, CDR2 YYNGEE. The CDR3 totals 18 residues. CDR3 nucleotides: TGTGCCAGCAGCGTAGGGCCCGGTAGGGAGGGAATGAACACTGAAGCTTTCTTT. As protein: CASSVGPGREGMNTEAFF.

The chain uses TRBV30 and TRBJ2-3; D gene ambiguous. CDR3 size: 14 residues. The V end was cut by 3 bases, the J end by 6 bases, with 16 bases between. Germline CDR1 GTSNPN, CDR2 SVGIG (reference sequence). Written as DNA, the CDR3 is TGTGCCTGGAGGGCGGCCCGTTCATTTGATACGCAGTATTTT. Its protein is CAWRAARSFDTQYF.

The V and J genes are TRBV18 and TRBJ1-2, with a weak D call TRBD1 (6 bases). This CDR3 is 15 amino acids long. Trimming took 1 base from V and 1 from J, leaving 10 bases between them. CDR1 is KGHSH and CDR2 is LQKENI in the germline V gene. CDR3 DNA sequence: TGTGCCAGCTCACCACGGGACACCCTTAACTATGGCTACACCTTC. Encoded protein: CASSPRDTLNYGYTF. The variable domain in full, with the rest retrieved from reference TRBV18 and TRBJ1-2, is NAGVMQNPRHLVRRRGQEARLRCSPMKGHSHVYWYRQLPEEGLKFMVYLQKENIIDESGMPKERFSAEFPKEGPSILRIQQVVRGDSAAYFCASSPRDTLNYGYTFGSGTRLTVV.

The chain uses TRBV18 and TRBJ1-1; 7 bases are shared with TRBD1. The CDR3 covers 15 residues. The germline CDR1 and CDR2 sequences are KGHSH and LQKENI. Trimming removed 5 bases from V and 0 bases from J; junction bases left unmatched: 6. In DNA, the CDR3 is TGTGCCAGCTCATTGTGGGGACAGATGAACACTGAAGCTTTCTTT. This translates into CASSLWGQMNTEAFF. Variable domain in full (rest from reference TRBV18 and TRBJ1-1): NAGVMQNPRHLVRRRGQEARLRCSPMKGHSHVYWYRQLPEEGLKFMVYLQKENIIDESGMPKERFSAEFPKEGPSILRIQQVVRGDSAAYFCASSLWGQMNTEAFFGQGTRLTVV.

This clone was counted a single time. The chain has TRBV19 and TRBJ2-2, with a weak D call TRBD2 (6 bases). This CDR3 spans 15 amino acids. Per the germline V gene, CDR1 is LNHDA and CDR2 is SQIVND (reference sequence). V lost 1 base, J lost 0 bases, and 6 bases lay in between. The CDR3 spells CASSIGRANTGELFF. The DNA for the CDR3 is TGTGCCAGTAGTATAGGGAGGGCGAACACCGGGGAGCTGTTTTTT.

The chain couples TRBV5-4 to TRBJ2-7, with 10 nucleotides matching TRBD1. The CDR3 totals 14 residues. Germline CDR1 SGHNT, CDR2 YYREEE (reference sequence). V shed 6 bases and J 3 bases; nucleotides not matched to a gene: 6. CDR3: CASTDRTGGYEQYF. In DNA, the CDR3 is TGTGCCAGCACCGATAGGACAGGGGGCTACGAGCAGTACTTC.

J is TRBJ2-7 and V is TRBV6-1; D may be TRBD1 (6 bases). The germline V gene has CDR1 MNHNS and CDR2 SASEGT. With 4 bases removed from V and 2 bases from J, the gap between germline ends came to 21 bases. The CDR3 has 17 amino acids. CDR3 loop: CASSVFLGTTQPYEQYF. The CDR3, as DNA: TGTGCCAGCAGTGTATTTCTAGGGACAACCCAACCCTACGAGCAGTACTTC.

The chain combines TRBV6-5 with TRBJ1-1, with 7 bases identical to TRBD1. This CDR3 contains 14 residues. Germline trimming cut 8 bases from V and 4 bases from J; bases unmatched to any gene: 10. Germline CDR1 is MNHEY and CDR2 is SVGAGI. This chain's CDR3 is CASSTGIRSTEAFF. The CDR3 DNA reads as TGTGCCAGCTCGACAGGGATCCGCTCCACTGAAGCTTTCTTT.

This clone was found once. This sequence joins TRBV10-3 and TRBJ1-5, with TRBD1 matching 9 bases. Trimming at V came to 2 bases and at J to 2 bases, leaving 1 base not matched to a gene. The CDR3 runs 15 residues. In germline, CDR1 is ENHRY, CDR2 SYGVKD. CDR3: CAISEDRGGNQPQHF. The CDR3 coding sequence is TGTGCCATCAGTGAGGACAGGGGGGGCAATCAGCCCCAGCATTTT.

V usage is TRBV5-6 and J usage is TRBJ2-3, with 10 positions matching TRBD2. Germline V gene data show CDR1 as SGHDT and CDR2 as YYEEEE. With V trimmed by 3 bases and J by 4 bases, 11 bases remained unmatched. This CDR3 is 17 amino acids long. The CDR3 DNA reads as TGTGCCAGCAGCTCTGGCCCTAGCGGGAGTCCCTCAGATACGCAGTATTTT. The encoded protein is CASSSGPSGSPSDTQYF.

This clone is a singleton in its sample. This chain uses TRBV18 with TRBJ2-3; D unclear. The CDR3 runs to 15 residues. V was cut by 4 bases and J by 6 bases, with 17 bases left in between. Germline V lookup: CDR1 KGHSH, CDR2 LQKENI. For the CDR3, the DNA is TGTGCCAGCTCACTCACTCCGTCCCGTGATGATACGCAGTATTTT. Amino acid sequence: CASSLTPSRDDTQYF.

The chain joins TRBV28 to TRBJ1-1; 7 bases map to TRBD1. Looked up from germline, CDR1 is MDHEN and CDR2 is SYDVKM. CDR3 length equals 15 residues. The ends lost 5 bases at V and 4 bases at J; junction bases unmatched: 10. The CDR3 loop reads CASSDRVGEFTEAFF. DNA of the CDR3: TGTGCCAGCAGTGACAGGGTAGGAGAGTTCACTGAAGCTTTCTTT. Full variable domain (rest looked up from reference TRBV28 and TRBJ1-1): DVKVTQSSRYLVKRTGEKVFLECVQDMDHENMFWYRQDPGLGLRLIYFSYDVKMKEKGDIPEGYSVSREKKERFSLILESASTNQTSMYLCASSDRVGEFTEAFFGQGTRLTVV.

This clone was found a few times. This chain links TRBV6-5 with TRBJ1-2; D may be TRBD1 (6 bases). The CDR3 extends over 13 amino acids. Germline CDR1 and CDR2: MNHEY and SVGAGI. Trimming removed 2 bases from V and 3 bases from J, with 7 bases in between. The CDR3 region is CASSYTGHYGYTF. The CDR3 DNA sequence: TGTGCCAGCAGTTACACAGGGCACTATGGCTACACCTTC.